These 17 T cell receptor beta chains were sequenced from one sample in a study of cytomegalovirus exposure and HLA in healthy donors. The PCR contained 60 Vbeta and 13 Jbeta primers. Assay used: immunoSEQ multiplex PCR; TCRdb lists only in-frame clones, some missing. The repertoire includes approximately 70,000 clones, around 81% of them detected once, and 6% to 6.5% sits in the top ten. The material sequenced was PBMCs. Receptors were obtained from a man between 50 and 59 years old in good health and CMV-seronegative.

This chain joins TRBV10-3 and TRBJ2-1, with 7 positions matching TRBD1. The CDR3 covers 13 residues. From germline, CDR1 is ENHRY and CDR2 SYGVKD. Trimming removed 6 bases from V and 4 bases from J; junction bases left unmatched: 3. This chain's CDR3 is CAISQTGYNEQFF. CDR3 DNA sequence: TGTGCCATCAGCCAGACAGGGTACAATGAGCAGTTCTTC.

This clone was seen only once. The chain employs TRBV19 and TRBJ2-7; maybe TRBD2 (6 bases). The CDR3 is 13 amino acids. CDR1 is LNHDA and CDR2 is SQIVND in the germline V gene (reference sequence). Trimming removed 4 bases from V and 6 bases from J, with 13 bases in between. The CDR3 nucleotides read TGTGCCAGTAGTACCCAGGGACTTACCGAGCAGTACTTC. Protein sequence: CASSTQGLTEQYF.

The CDR3 DNA reads as TGTGCCAGCAGCTCACAAACTAGCGGGAGGGCCCTCGGCACAGATACGCAGTATTTT. Amino acids: CASSSQTSGRALGTDTQYF. V is TRBV7-9 and J is TRBJ2-3, with 13 bases that match TRBD2. The CDR3 is 19 residues long. In germline, CDR1 is SEHNR, CDR2 FQNEAQ (reference sequence). V lost 4 bases, J lost 1 base, and 11 bases stayed unmatched.

Here the CDR3 reads CASSPRDTSGNTIYF. The CDR3 DNA sequence: TGTGCCAGCAGCCCCCGGGACACCTCTGGAAACACCATATATTTT. The genes are TRBV7-2 and TRBJ1-3, with TRBD1 as a possible D gene (6 bases). The CDR3 runs 15 residues. Looked up from germline, CDR1 is SGHTA and CDR2 is FQGNSA. V was clipped by 5 bases and J by 0 bases, with 11 bases between them.

The genes are TRBV28 and TRBJ2-7, with 11 nucleotides matching TRBD2. This CDR3 contains 15 residues. Germline CDR1 is MDHEN and CDR2 is SYDVKM. With 6 bases clipped from V and 0 bases from J, the junction kept 4 bases outside the gene matches. CDR3 in DNA: TGTGCCAGCAGCCGAGGGACTAGCGGCTCCTACGAGCAGTACTTC. Its translation is CASSRGTSGSYEQYF.

The J gene is TRBJ1-2, the V gene TRBV29-1; 10 bases are a match to TRBD1. CDR1 is SQVTM, CDR2 ANQGSEA, per germline. The CDR3 length is 15 residues. V trimming: 7 bases; J trimming: 4 bases; junction bases outside the gene matches: 12. Here the CDR3 reads CSATGGVEGLYGYTF. In DNA, the CDR3 is TGCAGCGCGACAGGGGGCGTGGAGGGCCTCTATGGCTACACCTTC.

The rearrangement joins TRBV5-1 to TRBJ2-5; 9 bases match TRBD1. In germline, CDR1 is SGHRS, CDR2 YFSETQ. The trim removed 0 bases at V and 7 bases at J, leaving 4 bases unmatched. The CDR3 sequence is 14 residues long. CDR3 DNA: TGCGCCAGCAGCTTGGCACAGGGGGCTGGGACCCAGTACTTC. Translation: CASSLAQGAGTQYF.

The V call is TRBV30, the J call TRBJ1-1, with 7 bases matching TRBD1. The germline gives CDR1 GTSNPN, CDR2 SVGIG (reference sequence). The V and J ends lost 8 bases and 3 bases, in that order; junction bases with no gene match: 9. There are 13 residues in the CDR3. The CDR3 protein is CARGRTGYTEAFF. The CDR3 DNA reads TGTGCCCGGGGGAGGACAGGATACACTGAAGCTTTCTTT.

In this sample, this clone turned up once. This chain uses TRBV7-8 with TRBJ1-2, with a possible D match to TRBD1 (6 bases). The V gene lost 2 bases and the J gene lost 4 bases, with 17 bases spanning the gap. The CDR3 totals 16 residues. From germline, CDR1 is SGHVS and CDR2 FQNEAQ. The CDR3 here is CASSLYRVSKGYGYTF. CDR3 sequence (DNA): TGTGCCAGCAGCTTATACAGGGTCTCTAAAGGCTATGGCTACACCTTC.

The chain joins TRBV7-9 to TRBJ2-7; 10 bases match TRBD2. This CDR3 has 14 amino acids. Trimming took 3 bases from V and 3 from J; bases not matched to a gene: 2. Germline values: CDR1 SEHNR, CDR2 FQNEAQ (reference sequence). The CDR3 DNA sequence: TGTGCCAGCAGCTTGCTAGCGGGAGACTACGAGCAGTACTTC. This codes for CASSLLAGDYEQYF.

This clone was seen just once. The CDR3 here is CASSLQREGTEAFF. CDR3 in DNA: TGCGCCAGCAGCTTGCAGCGGGAAGGCACTGAAGCTTTCTTT. The chain joins TRBV5-1 to TRBJ1-1; D call uncertain. This CDR3 spans 14 amino acids. Trimming shortened V by 1 base and J by 4 bases, and 11 bases separated the two germline ends. Germline V lookup: CDR1 SGHRS, CDR2 YFSETQ.

The rearrangement uses TRBV9 and TRBJ2-1, with TRBD1 matching 11 bases. J lost 8 bases, V lost 3 bases, and 10 bases had no gene match. Germline V lookup: CDR1 SGDLS, CDR2 YYNGEE. The CDR3 covers 16 residues. This chain's CDR3 is CASSATGTGGFDEQFF. DNA of the CDR3: TGTGCCAGCAGCGCTACCGGGACAGGGGGTTTTGATGAGCAGTTCTTC.

This chain links TRBV7-9 with TRBJ2-1; D is unresolved. Trimming removed 1 base from V and 8 bases from J, with 12 bases in between. This CDR3 has 14 residues. Germline CDR1 is SEHNR and CDR2 is FQNEAQ (reference sequence). Here the CDR3 DNA reads TGTGCCAGCAGCTTAGAAGTGGCTTTCGATGAGCAGTTCTTC. Translation gives CASSLEVAFDEQFF.

CDR3 loop: CAWSPIREAFF. The CDR3 region has the DNA TGTGCCTGGAGTCCAATCCGGGAAGCTTTCTTT. The rearrangement joins TRBV30 to TRBJ1-1; D unclear. The V gene's germline CDR1 is GTSNPN and CDR2 SVGIG (reference sequence). This CDR3 contains 11 residues. Trimming stripped 2 bases from V and 8 bases from J, with 9 bases between.

The chain employs TRBV9 and TRBJ2-7; possibly TRBD1 for D (6 bases). The CDR3 consists of 15 residues. V shed 4 bases and J shed 2 bases, with 16 bases lying between them. CDR1 is SGDLS and CDR2 is YYNGEE in the germline V gene. CDR3 DNA sequence: TGTGCCAGCAGCTCTGGACAGTTAGGGACCTACGAGCAGTACTTC. As protein: CASSSGQLGTYEQYF.

CDR3 sequence (DNA): TGTGCCACCAGCAGAGTCGGGGGTTATGAGCAGTTCTTC. This encodes CATSRVGGYEQFF. The V and J genes are TRBV15 and TRBJ2-1, with D perhaps TRBD2 (6 bases). The germline gives CDR1 LNHNV, CDR2 YYDKDF (reference sequence). The V and J ends lost 1 base and 8 bases respectively, with 9 bases between them. The CDR3 is 13 residues long. Variable domain in full (rest from reference TRBV15 and TRBJ2-1): DAMVIQNPRYQVTQFGKPVTLSCSQTLNHNVMYWYQQKSSQAPKLLFHYYDKDFNNEADTPDNFQSRRPNTSFCFLDIRSPGLGDTAMYLCATSRVGGYEQFFGPGTRLTVL.

This clone was seen once. The chain uses TRBV30 and TRBJ2-3; 13 bases line up with TRBD2. This CDR3 is 15 amino acids long. The V gene end was trimmed by 5 bases and the J gene end by 5 bases; junction bases not matched to a gene: 7. Germline assignment: CDR1 GTSNPN and CDR2 SVGIG (reference sequence). Here the CDR3 DNA reads TGTGCCTGGGAGGGGACTAGCGGGGCAAGAGATACGCAGTATTTT. Translating gives CAWEGTSGARDTQYF.